The rows below give T cell receptor beta chains drawn from one sample of a study of blood T cell repertoires in COVID-19. Measured with immunoSEQ multiplex PCR; TCRdb has only the in-frame clones, and not every one. Of 250,000 to 300,000 clones detected, roughly nine tenths appear once; the ten largest clones hold 2.2%. Sequencing input: peripheral blood. These receptors were taken from a woman aged 45-65 years who had recovered from COVID-19. The conserved cysteine and the conserved F or W are not part of the CDR3 here.

>TRBV29-1|TRBJ2-3
SVAQGRDTQY
>TRBV24-1|TRBJ1-5
ATSDFSSNQPQH
>TRBV14|TRBJ1-4
ASSLQAPVATNEKLF
>TRBV9|TRBJ1-1
ASSGRGGRDTEAF
>TRBV27|TRBJ2-1
ASSLWGLAGEQF
>TRBV2|TRBJ1-1
ASSQDGGYVEAF
>TRBV11-1|TRBJ2-3
ASSAGTPGTDTQY
>TRBV27|TRBJ1-6
ASSVTGITYNSPLH
>TRBV7-2|TRBJ2-5
ASSLQRGGPETQY
>TRBV7-8|TRBJ1-1
ASSLVVGAVPHTEAF
>TRBV13|TRBJ2-7
ASSRRLAGRQY
>TRBV5-1|TRBJ2-1
ASNLAGYNEQF
>TRBV6-2/TRBV6-3|TRBJ2-7
ASSYKLGPPYEQY
>TRBV27|TRBJ2-1
ASSLTLAGAYNEQF
>TRBV18|TRBJ2-1
ASSREDGWEQF
>TRBV2|TRBJ1-2
ASSGIEQNPYGYT
>TRBV28|TRBJ1-5
ASSQDRGGWSNQPQH